This T cell receptor beta chain came from a study of early T cells in non-severe SARS-CoV-2 infection. This CDR3 comprises 16 residues. In germline, CDR1 is DFQATT, CDR2 SNEGSKA (reference sequence). The V end lost 6 bases, the J end lost 6 bases, and 25 bases lay between the germline ends. This clonotype was detected ten times or more. Researchers tagged individual cDNA molecules with unique molecular identifiers. TCRdb re-called the 5' RACE reads through MiXCR, storing one row per CDR3 protein. Of over 20,000 distinct CDR3 sequences listed, less than 5% are singletons. This clonotype was obtained from an adult who was a healthcare worker with PCR-confirmed SARS-CoV-2 infection or an uninfected control (not recorded which). The specimen sequenced was whole blood. The chain is built from TRBV20-1 and TRBJ2-3, with D possibly TRBD1 on 6 matching bases. For the CDR3, the DNA is TGCAGTGCCAACCCTGAGACAGGCAGTCGTTTTGATACGCAGTATTTT. It yields the protein CSANPETGSRFDTQYF.